One sample yielded the 6 T cell receptor beta chains listed below, sequenced in a study of blood T cell repertoires in COVID-19 (dated by TCRdb to the early 2020s). The library was built by means of the immunoSEQ multiplex PCR assay. In TCRdb, the immuneACCESS table is reduced to in-frame sequences with V and J assigned. These tables do not hold every clone; where another copy was compared, an unresolved V gene accounts for under half, and the others remain unexplained. The sample profile shows more than 100,000 clones; about 90% of them were found once. Clones ranked in the top ten supply 3.1% of the sample. Input material: peripheral blood. Receptor source: a man in his forties or fifties in a cohort sampled during active COVID-19.

The CDR3, as DNA: TGTGCCAGCAGCCAAGATCTTGGAGGGACTGGCTACACCTTC. Its protein is CASSQDLGGTGYTF. The rearrangement links TRBV14 to TRBJ1-2; D may be TRBD1 (5 bases). The CDR3 runs to 14 residues. Trimming removed 0 bases at V and 7 bases at J, with 12 bases between. Germline V lookup: CDR1 SGHDN, CDR2 FVKESK.

CDR3 sequence: CASSWGPGSSMNTEAFF. DNA of the CDR3: TGTGCCAGCAGTTGGGGGCCGGGTTCTTCTATGAACACTGAAGCTTTCTTT. The V gene is TRBV27, the J gene TRBJ1-1; a weak D match, TRBD1 (6 bases). There are 17 residues in the CDR3. Germline V lookup: CDR1 MNHEY, CDR2 SMNVEV (reference sequence). The V and J ends lost 4 bases and 0 bases respectively, with 18 bases between them.

CDR3 protein: CASTRRKGQNTIYF. The CDR3 DNA follows: TGTGCCAGCACCCGAAGGAAGGGACAAAACACCATATATTTT. The chain recombines TRBV6-5 with TRBJ1-3; maybe TRBD1 (6 bases). Germline-derived CDR1 and CDR2 are MNHEY and SVGAGI. The CDR3 sequence is 14 residues long. The V gene lost 7 bases and the J gene lost 6 bases, with 16 bases spanning the gap.

The J gene is TRBJ2-2, the V gene TRBV19, with 7 nucleotides matching TRBD1. The CDR3 is 20 residues long. J was trimmed by 1 base and V by 8 bases; bases with no gene match: 22. The germline V gene encodes CDR1 LNHDA and CDR2 SQIVND (reference sequence). CDR3 residues: CASPRNDREFNGENTGELFF. CDR3 coding DNA: TGTGCCAGTCCGCGCAACGACAGGGAATTTAATGGGGAGAACACCGGGGAGCTGTTTTTT.

The CDR3 DNA follows: TGTGCCAGCAAGGCAGGGATGAACACTGAAGCTTTCTTT. Its translation is CASKAGMNTEAFF. The chain has TRBV2 and TRBJ1-1, with a possible D match to TRBD1 (5 bases). From germline, CDR1 is SNHLY and CDR2 FYNNEI. The CDR3 covers 13 residues. Trimming removed 7 bases from V and 0 bases from J, with 9 bases in between.

V usage is TRBV11-3 and J usage is TRBJ2-3; D uncertain. Trimming pared 5 bases from V and 1 base from J, leaving 16 bases between. The CDR3 spans 16 residues. In germline, CDR1 is SGHNT, CDR2 YENEEA. CDR3 DNA: TGTGCCAGCAGCATCGCGCCCATCGCCGGCACAGATACGCAGTATTTT. Protein sequence: CASSIAPIAGTDTQYF.